This T cell receptor beta chain was identified in a study of response to subunit inactivated influenza vaccine listed by TCRdb under 2018. A note on the overall study: The study used deep quantitative T cell receptor repertoire profiling to track responses to a trivalent subunit inactivated influenza vaccine. General findings and caveats noted by the study authors: It was suggested by the authors that each seasonal influenza vaccination may recruit only a limited number of new T cells.

The library was generated by RT-PCR. Sequencing relied on an Illumina HiSeq 2500. TCRdb's own reprocessing of the public reads used fastp at Q25 and MiXCR and kept productive beta chains. Every entry covers one CDR3 protein and lists the most common genes and DNA from its rows. Across this sample there are more than 450,000 distinct CDR3 sequences, with about an eighth seen only once. Of the sample, roughly 10% falls within the top ten clones. For this clonotype: Its recognized antigen is unknown. No much larger clonotype is one base removed from it; base qualities were not supplied.

The germline V gene encodes CDR1 SGHRS and CDR2 YFSETQ. V is reduced by 4 bases and J by 0 bases, leaving a spacing of 10 bases between them. The cysteine opens and the phenylalanine closes a CDR3 of 15 amino acids. The sequence is cut down to CDR3 DNA, 45 bases in frame from base 1. The V and J genes are TRBV5-1 and TRBJ1-4; no confident D gene assignment can be made. Sequencing used PBMCs from blood, obtained on the day of vaccination. This sequence was found in a man aged 45-65 years who received an inactivated influenza vaccine. Donor details come from another sample of the same person, matched by shared clones. The nucleotides read TGCGCCAGCAGCCGGGGAGATGCAACTAATGAAAAACTGTTTTTT. Its coded protein is CASSRGDATNEKLFF.